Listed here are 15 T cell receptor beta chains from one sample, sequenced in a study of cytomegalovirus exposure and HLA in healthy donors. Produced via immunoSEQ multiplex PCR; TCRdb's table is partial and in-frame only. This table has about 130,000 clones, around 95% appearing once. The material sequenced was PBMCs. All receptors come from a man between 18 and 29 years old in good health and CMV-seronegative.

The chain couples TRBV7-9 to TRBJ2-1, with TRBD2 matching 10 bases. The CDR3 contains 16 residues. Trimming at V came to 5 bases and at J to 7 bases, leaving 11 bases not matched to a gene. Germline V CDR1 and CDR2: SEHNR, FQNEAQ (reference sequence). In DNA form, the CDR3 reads TGTGCCAGCAGCCCCCGCAGGAGCGGGAGGGGTAATGAGCAGTTCTTC. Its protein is CASSPRRSGRGNEQFF.

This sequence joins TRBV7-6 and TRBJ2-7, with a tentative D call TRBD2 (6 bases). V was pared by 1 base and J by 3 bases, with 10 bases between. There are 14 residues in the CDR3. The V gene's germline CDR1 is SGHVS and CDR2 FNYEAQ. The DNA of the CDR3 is TGTGCCAGCAGCTTAGAAGTCGGGGGCTACGAGCAGTACTTC. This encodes CASSLEVGGYEQYF.

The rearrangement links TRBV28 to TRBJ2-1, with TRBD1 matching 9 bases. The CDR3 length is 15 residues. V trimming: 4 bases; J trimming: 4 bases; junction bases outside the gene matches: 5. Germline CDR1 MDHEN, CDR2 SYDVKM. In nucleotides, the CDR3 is TGTGCCAGCAGTTCCTCCGGGACAGGGTACAATGAGCAGTTCTTC. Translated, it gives CASSSSGTGYNEQFF.

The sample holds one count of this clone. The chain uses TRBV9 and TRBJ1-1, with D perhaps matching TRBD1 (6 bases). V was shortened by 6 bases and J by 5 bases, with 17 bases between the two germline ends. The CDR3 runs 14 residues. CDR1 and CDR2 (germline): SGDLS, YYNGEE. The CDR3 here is CASTRGGRGTEAFF. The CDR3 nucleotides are TGTGCCAGCACTAGGGGGGGGCGAGGAACTGAAGCTTTCTTT.

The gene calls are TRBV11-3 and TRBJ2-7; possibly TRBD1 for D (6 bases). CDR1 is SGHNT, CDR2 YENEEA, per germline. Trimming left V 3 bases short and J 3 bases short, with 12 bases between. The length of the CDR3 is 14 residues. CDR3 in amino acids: CASSLTNRDYEQYF. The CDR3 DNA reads TGTGCCAGCAGCTTGACAAACAGGGACTACGAGCAGTACTTC.

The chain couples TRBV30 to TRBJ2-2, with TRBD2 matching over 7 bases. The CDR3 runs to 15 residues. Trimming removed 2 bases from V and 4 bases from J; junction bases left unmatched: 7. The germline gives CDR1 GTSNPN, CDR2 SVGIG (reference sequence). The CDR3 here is CAWSPHSGFTGELFF. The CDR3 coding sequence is TGTGCCTGGAGTCCCCATAGCGGGTTCACCGGGGAGCTGTTTTTT.

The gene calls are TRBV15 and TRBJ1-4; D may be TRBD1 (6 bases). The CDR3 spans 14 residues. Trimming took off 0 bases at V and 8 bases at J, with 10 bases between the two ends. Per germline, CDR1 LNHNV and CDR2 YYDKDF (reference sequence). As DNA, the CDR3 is TGTGCCACCAGCAGAGAAGGGGGGGGCGAAAAACTGTTTTTT. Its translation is CATSREGGGEKLFF.

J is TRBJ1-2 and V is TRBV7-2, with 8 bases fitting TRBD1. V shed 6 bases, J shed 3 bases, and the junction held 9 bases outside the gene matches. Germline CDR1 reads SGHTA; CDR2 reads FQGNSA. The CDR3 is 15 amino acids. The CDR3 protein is CASRENRGLDYGYTF. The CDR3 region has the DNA TGTGCCAGCAGGGAAAACAGGGGGTTGGACTATGGCTACACCTTC. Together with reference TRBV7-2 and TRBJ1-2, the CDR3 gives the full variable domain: GAGVSQSPSNKVTEKGKDVELRCDPISGHTALYWYRQSLGQGLEFLIYFQGNSAPDKSGLPSDRFSAERTGGSVSTLTIQRTQQEDSAVYLCASRENRGLDYGYTFGSGTRLTVV.

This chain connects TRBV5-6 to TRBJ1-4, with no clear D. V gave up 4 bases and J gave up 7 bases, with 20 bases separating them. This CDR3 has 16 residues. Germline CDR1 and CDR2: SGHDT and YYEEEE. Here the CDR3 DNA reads TGTGCCAGCAGCCGTTTACAGCCCATCGTTGGTGAAAAACTGTTTTTT. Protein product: CASSRLQPIVGEKLFF.

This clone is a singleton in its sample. Here the CDR3 DNA reads TGTGCCAGCAGCCCCGGGGGGGTAAGCAATCAGCCCCAGCATTTT. Its protein is CASSPGGVSNQPQHF. The V call is TRBV6-5, the J call TRBJ1-5; possibly TRBD1 for D (5 bases). The V end was cut by 6 bases, the J end by 1 base, with 13 bases between. This CDR3 has 15 residues. Germline CDR1 is MNHEY and CDR2 is SVGAGI.

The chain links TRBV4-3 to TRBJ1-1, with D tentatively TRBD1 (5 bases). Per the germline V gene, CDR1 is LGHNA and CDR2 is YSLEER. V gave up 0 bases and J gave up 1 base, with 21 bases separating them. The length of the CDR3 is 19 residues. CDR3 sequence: CASSQDEDLWGARNTEAFF. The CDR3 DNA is TGCGCCAGCAGCCAAGACGAAGATCTCTGGGGCGCAAGGAACACTGAAGCTTTCTTT.

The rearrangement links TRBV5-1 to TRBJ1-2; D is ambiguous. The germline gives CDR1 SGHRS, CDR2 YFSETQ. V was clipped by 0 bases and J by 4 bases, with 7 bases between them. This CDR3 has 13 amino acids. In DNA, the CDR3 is TGCGCCAGCAGCTTGGGTTTATCCTATGGCTACACCTTC. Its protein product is CASSLGLSYGYTF.

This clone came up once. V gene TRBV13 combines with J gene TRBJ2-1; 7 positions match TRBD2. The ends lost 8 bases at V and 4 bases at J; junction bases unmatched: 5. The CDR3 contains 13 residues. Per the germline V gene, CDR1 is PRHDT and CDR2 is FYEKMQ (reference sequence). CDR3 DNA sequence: TGTGCCAGCGGTGAGGGAGGGTACAATGAGCAGTTCTTC. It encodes CASGEGGYNEQFF.

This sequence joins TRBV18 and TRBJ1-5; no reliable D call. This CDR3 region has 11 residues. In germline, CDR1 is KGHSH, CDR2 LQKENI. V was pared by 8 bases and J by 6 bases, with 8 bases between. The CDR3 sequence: CASPSCQPQHF. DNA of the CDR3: TGTGCCAGCCCGAGTTGTCAGCCCCAGCATTTT.

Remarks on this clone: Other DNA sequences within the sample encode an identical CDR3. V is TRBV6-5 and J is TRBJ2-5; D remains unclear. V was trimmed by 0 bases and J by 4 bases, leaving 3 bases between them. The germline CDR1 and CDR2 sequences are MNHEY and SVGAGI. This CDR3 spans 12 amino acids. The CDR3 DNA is TGTGCCAGCAGTTACTCCAGAGAGACCCAGTACTTC. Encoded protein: CASSYSRETQYF.